This T cell receptor beta chain came from a study of T cells in Graves' hyperthyroidism and ophthalmopathy. This clonotype was detected ten times or more. Each diagnosis drew on symptoms, thyroxine, TRAb, thyroid ultrasound and orbital computed tomography findings. Using RNA transcripts as the source, TCR beta CDR3 regions were amplified. HTBI primers were used for first-round RT-PCR of the TCR CDR3. TCRdb re-derived calls from the multiplex PCR reads in MiXCR, one entry per CDR3 protein. The repertoire includes approximately 600,000 distinct CDR3 sequences, about 14% of them detected once, and approximately 4.3% sits in the top ten. Germline V gene data show CDR1 as MNHEY and CDR2 as SVGAGI. There are 16 residues in the CDR3. Unmatched junction bases numbered 11, after V lost 2 bases and J lost 8 bases.

The clonotype was recovered from a middle-aged woman with Graves' ophthalmopathy. The V gene is TRBV6-5, the J gene TRBJ2-3, with 9 bases matching TRBD2. The sequenced material came from blood. The CDR3 DNA reads as TGTGCCAGCAGTTACACCGGGACTAGCCCCCCTGGTACGCAGTATTTT. Its translation: CASSYTGTSPPGTQYF.